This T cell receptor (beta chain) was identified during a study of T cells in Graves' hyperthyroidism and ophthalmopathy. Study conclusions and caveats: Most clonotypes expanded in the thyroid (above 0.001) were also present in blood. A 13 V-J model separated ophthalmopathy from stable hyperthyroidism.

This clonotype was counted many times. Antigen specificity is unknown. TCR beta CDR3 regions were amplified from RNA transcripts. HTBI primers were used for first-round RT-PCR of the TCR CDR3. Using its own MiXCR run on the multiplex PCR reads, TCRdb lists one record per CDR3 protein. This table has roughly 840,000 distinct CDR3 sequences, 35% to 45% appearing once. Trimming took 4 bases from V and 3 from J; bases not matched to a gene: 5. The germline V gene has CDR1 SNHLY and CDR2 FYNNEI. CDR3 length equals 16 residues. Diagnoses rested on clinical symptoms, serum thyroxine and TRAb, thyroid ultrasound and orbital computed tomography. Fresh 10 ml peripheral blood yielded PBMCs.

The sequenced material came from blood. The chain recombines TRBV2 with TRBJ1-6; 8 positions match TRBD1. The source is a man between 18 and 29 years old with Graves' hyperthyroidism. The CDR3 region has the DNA TGTGCCAGCAGTGCCGGACAGGGTAACTATAATTCACCCCTCCACTTT. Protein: CASSAGQGNYNSPLHF.